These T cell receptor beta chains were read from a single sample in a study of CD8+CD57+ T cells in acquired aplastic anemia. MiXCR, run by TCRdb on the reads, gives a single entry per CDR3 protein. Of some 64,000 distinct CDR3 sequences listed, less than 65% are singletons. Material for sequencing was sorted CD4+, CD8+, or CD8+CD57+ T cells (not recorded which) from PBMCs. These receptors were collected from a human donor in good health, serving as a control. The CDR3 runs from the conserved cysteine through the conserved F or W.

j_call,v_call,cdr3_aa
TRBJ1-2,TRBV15,CATSPGVIYGYTF
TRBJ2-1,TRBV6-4,CASSSQREGNEQFF
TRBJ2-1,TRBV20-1,CSASGGLAGPEADNEQFF
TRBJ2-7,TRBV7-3,CASSPEGVEQYF
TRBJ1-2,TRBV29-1,CSVDGQAYGYTF
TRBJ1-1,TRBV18,CASSPPANTEAFF
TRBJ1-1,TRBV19,CASDRTGLGSTEAFF
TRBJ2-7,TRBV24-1,CATSTRGWGETAYEQYF
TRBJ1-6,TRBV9,CASSVVDSPISPLHF
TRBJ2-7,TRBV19,CASKGQGRNEQYF
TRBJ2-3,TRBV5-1,CASSTGYLTSEQTQYF
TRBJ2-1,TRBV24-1,CATQKTGISYNEQFF
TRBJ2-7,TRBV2,CASTGGRSGELYF
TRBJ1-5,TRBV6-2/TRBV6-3,CASSYGTGRGQPQHF
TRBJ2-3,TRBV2,CASSLRLAGGPGDTQYF
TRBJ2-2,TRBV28,CASSLRTGKTGELFF
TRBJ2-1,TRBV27,CASSSDQVAIYNEQFF
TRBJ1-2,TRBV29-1,CSVTLGGRFTEANYGYTF
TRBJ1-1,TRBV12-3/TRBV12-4,CASTTGGTEAFF
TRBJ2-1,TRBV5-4,CASSPGTQNEQFF
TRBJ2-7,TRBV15,CATARGGISYEQYF
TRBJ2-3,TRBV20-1,CSATGLAGGRTDTQYF
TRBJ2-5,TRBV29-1,CSVGGLLGEVEGTQYF